These 17 T cell receptor beta chains were all obtained from the same sample, sequenced in a study of human T cells and chemical hapten exposure. Blood, whole and unfractionated, served as the source for total RNA extraction. TCRdb analysed the 5' RACE reads with MiXCR anew, one entry per CDR3 protein. The sample includes 95,000 to 120,000 distinct CDR3 sequences, approximately 20% seen only once; the top ten take approximately 3%. These receptors originate from a human donor in good health.

This clonotype showed up just a few times. The chain recombines TRBV24-1 with TRBJ2-6, with D perhaps given as TRBD1 or TRBD2 (6 bases each). Germline V gene lookup returns CDR1 KGHDR and CDR2 SFDVKD. Between the trimmed V and J ends, which lost 4 bases and 1 base, there was a span of 16 bases. CDR3 length equals 18 residues. CDR3 in amino acids: CATSDRNRGGSGANVLTF. The CDR3 region has the DNA TGTGCCACCAGTGACCGGAACCGAGGGGGGTCTGGGGCCAACGTCCTGACTTTC.

This clonotype was detected only a few times. V and J are TRBV14 and TRBJ2-1, with D tentatively TRBD2 (5 bases). Germline CDR1 is SGHDN and CDR2 is FVKESK. V lost 2 bases, J lost 4 bases, and 12 bases lay in between. This CDR3 is 15 amino acids long. This CDR3 reads CASSQLSGRYNEQFF. In nucleotides, the CDR3 is TGTGCCAGCAGCCAATTATCGGGAAGGTACAATGAGCAGTTCTTC.

There are a few counts of this clonotype. The genes are TRBV27 and TRBJ2-2; D is possibly TRBD2 (6 bases). Germline V gene sequence: CDR1 MNHEY, CDR2 SMNVEV (reference sequence). This CDR3 is 15 amino acids long. Trimming cost V 6 bases and J 4 bases, with 15 bases left between them. CDR3 protein: CASSPGTPSTGELFF. In DNA, the CDR3 is TGTGCCAGCAGCCCCGGGACTCCTTCCACCGGGGAGCTGTTTTTT.

This sequence joins TRBV27 and TRBJ2-1; 8 positions agree with TRBD2. Germline V gives CDR1 MNHEY, CDR2 SMNVEV (reference sequence). The CDR3 sequence is 18 residues long. The junction had 18 bases not matched to a gene; V was cut back by 6 bases and J by 5 bases. CDR3 sequence: CASRDKSREGRGDNEQFF. In nucleotides, the CDR3 is TGTGCCAGCAGGGATAAAAGCCGGGAGGGCCGGGGGGACAATGAGCAGTTCTTC.

V and J are TRBV12-3 or TRBV12-4 and TRBJ2-3; 8 bases agree with TRBD1. The CDR3 runs to 15 residues. J was trimmed by 5 bases and V by 5 bases; bases with no gene match: 9. Here the CDR3 reads CASSPTGGLGDTQYF. The CDR3 DNA sequence: TGTGCCAGCAGTCCTACAGGGGGATTGGGAGATACGCAGTATTTT.

This clonotype was recorded only once. V gene TRBV28 combines with J gene TRBJ2-1; no clear D. The CDR3 is 16 residues long. Between the trimmed V and J ends, which lost 7 bases and 5 bases, there was a span of 21 bases. Germline-derived CDR1 and CDR2 are MDHEN and SYDVKM. The CDR3 protein is CASIGFLPPPDNEQFF. In DNA, the CDR3 is TGTGCCAGCATAGGGTTTTTACCACCCCCGGACAATGAGCAGTTCTTC.

The chain is built from TRBV12-3 or TRBV12-4 and TRBJ2-7; perhaps TRBD2 as D (5 bases). This CDR3 contains 14 residues. Trimming took 1 base from V and 6 from J, leaving 13 bases between them. The CDR3 DNA follows: TGTGCCAGCAGTTTAGTACGGGCCCGGGGCGAGCAGTACTTC. Protein: CASSLVRARGEQYF.

This clonotype was seen many times. The CDR3 DNA is TGTGCCAGCAGCTTAGGGGGCCGACAGAGAAATTCACCCCTCCACTTT. Encoded protein: CASSLGGRQRNSPLHF. The chain joins TRBV7-6 to TRBJ1-6; D may be TRBD1 (5 bases). CDR3 size: 16 residues. Germline CDR1 is SGHVS and CDR2 is FNYEAQ. V shed 1 base and J shed 7 bases, with 14 bases lying between them.

The table lists this clonotype with many counts. This CDR3 reads CSVVWLSGTYNEQFF. CDR3 nucleotide sequence: TGCAGCGTTGTATGGTTAAGCGGGACGTACAATGAGCAGTTCTTC. This chain connects TRBV29-1 to TRBJ2-1; TRBD2 aligns across 7 bases. This CDR3 spans 15 amino acids. V lost 4 bases and J lost 4; bases outside the gene matches: 10. CDR1 is SQVTM and CDR2 is ANQGSEA in the germline V gene.

The chain employs TRBV18 and TRBJ2-6; 8 bases line up with TRBD2. The CDR3 totals 18 residues. V trimming: 0 bases; J trimming: 1 base; junction bases outside the gene matches: 5. Looked up from germline, CDR1 is KGHSH and CDR2 is LQKENI. CDR3 DNA sequence: TGTGCCAGCTCACCACCTGGGTTAGCGGGATCTGGGGCCAACGTCCTGACTTTC. Its protein product is CASSPPGLAGSGANVLTF.

This chain connects TRBV28 to TRBJ2-3; the D is unclear. Germline CDR1 and CDR2: MDHEN and SYDVKM. The V and J ends lost 6 bases and 1 base respectively, with 8 bases between them. This CDR3 spans 13 amino acids. The CDR3 sequence is CASSTPGTDTQYF. The CDR3 DNA sequence: TGTGCCAGCAGCACCCCTGGCACAGATACGCAGTATTTT.

The sample holds one count of this clonotype. V and J are TRBV24-1 and TRBJ2-1, with TRBD2 as a possible D gene (6 bases). Between the trimmed V and J ends, which lost 1 base and 3 bases, there was a span of 12 bases. Germline CDR1 KGHDR, CDR2 SFDVKD. This CDR3 has 16 amino acids. CDR3 amino acids: CATSDFRLGRYNEQFF. The DNA of the CDR3 is TGTGCCACCAGTGATTTCCGACTAGGGCGCTACAATGAGCAGTTCTTC.

This rearrangement joins TRBV6-1 to TRBJ1-4; a weak D match, TRBD1 (5 bases). V lost 6 bases and J lost 8, with 22 bases in between. The CDR3 covers 16 residues. Germline V CDR1 and CDR2: MNHNS, SASEGT. CDR3 nucleotide sequence: TGTGCCAGCAGACAACTACCCGGGGCCGGCGGGGAAAAACTGTTTTTT. Translation: CASRQLPGAGGEKLFF.

This clonotype was picked up a small number of times. CDR3 sequence (DNA): TGTGCCAGCAGTGCGACCCTAGCGGGAGATGAGCAGTTCTTC. The encoded protein is CASSATLAGDEQFF. The chain is built from TRBV6-1 and TRBJ2-1; 10 bases line up with TRBD2. CDR3 length: 14 amino acids. V lost 4 bases to trimming and J lost 8 bases; unmatched junction nucleotides: 5. Per the germline V gene, CDR1 is MNHNS and CDR2 is SASEGT.

This clonotype appeared a few times. V gene TRBV25-1 combines with J gene TRBJ1-5; the D gene is possibly TRBD1 (6 bases). The CDR3 has 14 residues. Trimming cost V 0 bases and J 9 bases, with 12 bases left between them. The germline CDR1 and CDR2 sequences are MGHDK and SYGVNS. The DNA of the CDR3 is TGTGCCAGCAGTGAATATATTCAGGGGTCGCCCCAGCATTTT. Its protein product is CASSEYIQGSPQHF. Combining the CDR3 with reference TRBV25-1 and TRBJ1-5 gives the whole variable domain EADIYQTPRYLVIGTGKKITLECSQTMGHDKMYWYQQDPGMELHLIHYSYGVNSTEKGDLSSESTVSRIRTEHFPLTLESARPSHTSQYLCASSEYIQGSPQHFGDGTRLSIL.

This clonotype was picked up a small number of times. The chain has TRBV27 and TRBJ2-7, with TRBD1 matching 9 bases. V dropped 2 bases and J dropped 6; count of bases not matched to a gene: 5. Germline assignment: CDR1 MNHEY and CDR2 SMNVEV (reference sequence). The CDR3 contains 14 residues. The chain's CDR3 is CASSLLGTGFEQYF. In DNA, the CDR3 is TGTGCCAGCAGTTTACTGGGGACAGGGTTCGAGCAGTACTTC.

Worth noting for this clonotype: An end of the junction differs from the germline gene, which may be a read error. The chain joins TRBV12-3 or TRBV12-4 to TRBJ1-2; TRBD1 agrees at 9 bases. The CDR3 spans 13 residues. The DNA of the CDR3 is TGTGCCAGCAGTTTTAACAGGGGGCATGGCGACACCTTC. Encoded protein: CASSFNRGHGDTF.